This record concerns one T cell receptor (beta chain) sequence. This entry comes from a study of blood T cell repertoires in COVID-19. Per the authors' pipeline: It was from reference gene primer amplification that nucleated cell counts were estimated. Produced via immunoSEQ multiplex PCR; TCRdb's table is partial and in-frame only. V and J calls and clone size follow that table, whereas D and trimming were derived from the DNA. The table has about 90,000 clones, approximately 80% seen once. V lost 0 bases, J lost 4 bases, and 9 bases lay in between. The germline CDR1 and CDR2 sequences are SGHVS and FNYEAQ. The CDR3 loop spans 14 amino acids.

The sample comprised peripheral blood. This TCR was sampled from a woman in her seventies with acute or convalescent COVID-19. The chain joins TRBV7-6 to TRBJ1-2, with TRBD1 as a possible D gene (6 bases). The DNA for the CDR3 is TGTGCCAGCAGCTTAGCTGTACAGGGCTATGGCTACACCTTC. This sequence encodes CASSLAVQGYGYTF.